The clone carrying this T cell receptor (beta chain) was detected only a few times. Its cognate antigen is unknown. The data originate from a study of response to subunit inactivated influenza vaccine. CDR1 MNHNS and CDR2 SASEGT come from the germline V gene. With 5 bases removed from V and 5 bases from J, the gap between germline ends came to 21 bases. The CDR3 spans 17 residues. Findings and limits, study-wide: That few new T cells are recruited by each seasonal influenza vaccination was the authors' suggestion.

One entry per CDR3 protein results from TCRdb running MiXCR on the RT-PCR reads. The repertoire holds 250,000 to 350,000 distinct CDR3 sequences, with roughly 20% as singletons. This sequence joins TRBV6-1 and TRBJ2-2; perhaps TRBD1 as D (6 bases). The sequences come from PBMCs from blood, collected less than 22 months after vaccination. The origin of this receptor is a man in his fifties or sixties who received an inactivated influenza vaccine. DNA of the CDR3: TGTGCCAGCAGTCGCCCCCTGGACAGAAGAGGGACCGGGGAGCTGTTTTTT. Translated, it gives CASSRPLDRRGTGELFF.